This T cell receptor (beta chain) was obtained from a study of somatic mutations in cytotoxic T cells in rheumatoid arthritis. Study-wide points: In about an eighth of the 65 patients, the largest CD8+ clone exceeded 20% of CD8+ cells. No multiple-comparison adjustment was applied to the slight TRBV07 underrepresentation in rheumatoid arthritis patients. The study found no significant difference in CD8+ T-cell clonality between rheumatoid arthritis patients and age-matched healthy controls.

Measured with immunoSEQ multiplex PCR; TCRdb has only the in-frame clones, and not every one. The data show around 13,000 clones, 65% to 85% seen once. The germline CDR1 and CDR2 sequences are KGHSH and LQKENI. The ends were cut back, 3 bases at V and 4 bases at J, with 13 bases in the middle. The CDR3 consists of 16 residues. As concerns this clone: Its antigen is unknown.

What was sequenced was CD8+ T cells sorted from blood. The receptor comes from an adult with rheumatoid arthritis. The rearrangement links TRBV18 to TRBJ2-6; either TRBD1 or TRBD2 may supply D (5 bases each). CDR3 nucleotide sequence: TGTGCCAGCTCACCTACTGGTGGGACCGGGGCCAACGTCCTGACTTTC. Its protein is CASSPTGGTGANVLTF.